This T cell receptor (beta chain) was captured by sequencing in a study of early stage breast cancer tumors. TCRdb's table, derived via immunoSEQ multiplex PCR, lists solely in-frame clones and lacks some. The table shows about 3,300 clones, with 64% occurring only once. V was cut by 0 bases and J by 2 bases, with 7 bases left in between. Germline values: CDR1 SGHKS, CDR2 YYEKEE (reference sequence). This CDR3 region has 14 residues. The source is a middle-aged person with breast cancer. Sequencing was performed on breast tumor tissue. The chain carries TRBV5-5 and TRBJ2-3; unclear D gene. The CDR3 sequence: CASSLDGITDTQYF. In DNA, the CDR3 is TGTGCCAGCAGCTTGGATGGAATCACAGATACGCAGTATTTT.